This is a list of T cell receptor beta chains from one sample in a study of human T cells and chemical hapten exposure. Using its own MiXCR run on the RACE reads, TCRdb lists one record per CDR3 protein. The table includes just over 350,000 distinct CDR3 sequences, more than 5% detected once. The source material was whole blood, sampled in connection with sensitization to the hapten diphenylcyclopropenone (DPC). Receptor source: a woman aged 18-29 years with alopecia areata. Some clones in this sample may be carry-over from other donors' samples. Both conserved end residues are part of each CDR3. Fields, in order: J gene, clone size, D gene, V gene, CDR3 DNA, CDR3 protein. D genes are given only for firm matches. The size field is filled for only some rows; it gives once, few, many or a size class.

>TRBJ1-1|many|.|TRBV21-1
TGTGCCAGCAGCAAAACCGCCAGGAACACTGAAGCTTTCTTT
CASSKTARNTEAFF
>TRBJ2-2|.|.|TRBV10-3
TGTGCCATCAGTGACCCACCGGGACTCAATACGAACACCGGGGAGCTGTTTTTT
CAISDPPGLNTNTGELFF
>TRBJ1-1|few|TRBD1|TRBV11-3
TGTGCCAGCAGCTTAGGGACAGGGGCGGACACTGAAGCTTTCTTT
CASSLGTGADTEAFF
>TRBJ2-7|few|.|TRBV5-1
TGCGCCAGCAGCTTGAATGGTCGGGGACCCTACGAGCAGTACTTC
CASSLNGRGPYEQYF
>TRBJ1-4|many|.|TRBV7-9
TGTGCCAGCAGCTTAGTAGAAGTGGCGGTCAATGAAAAACTGTTTTTT
CASSLVEVAVNEKLFF
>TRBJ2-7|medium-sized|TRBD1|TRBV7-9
TGTGCCAGCAGCTTCGAATTCGGGACAGGGCCCTACGAGCAGTACTTC
CASSFEFGTGPYEQYF
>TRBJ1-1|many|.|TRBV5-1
TGCGCCAGCAGCTTGCAGGGTCTCGGGAACGCTGAAGCTTTCTTT
CASSLQGLGNAEAFF
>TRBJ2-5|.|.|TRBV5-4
TGTGCCAGCAGCTCTAAAGCAGGGGCCCAAGCGACCCAGTACTTC
CASSSKAGAQATQYF
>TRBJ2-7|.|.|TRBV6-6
TGTGCCAGCGGGGCCCCCCGGTACGAGCAGTACTTC
CASGAPRYEQYF
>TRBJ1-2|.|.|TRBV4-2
TGTGCCAGCAGCCGCCCCATAAAGGGGGGGGCGTGGGGCTACACCTTC
CASSRPIKGGAWGYTF
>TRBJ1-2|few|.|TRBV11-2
TGTGCCGGAAGATTTTTAAGAGGCGGATCCTATGGCTACACCTTC
CAGRFLRGGSYGYTF
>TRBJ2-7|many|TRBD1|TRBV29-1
TGCAGCGTCCTCGACAGGGGTTACGAGCAGTACTTC
CSVLDRGYEQYF
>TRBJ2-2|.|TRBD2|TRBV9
TGTGCCAGCAGCGAACGGACTAGCGGCTCGAACGCCGGGGAGCTGTTTTTT
CASSERTSGSNAGELFF
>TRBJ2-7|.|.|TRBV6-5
TGTGCCAGCAGTTACTCAGAACAATACGAGCAGTACTTC
CASSYSEQYEQYF
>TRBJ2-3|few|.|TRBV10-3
TGTGCCATCAGTGACCCTTCGATCAGCCGAAAGACGTATTTT
CAISDPSISRKTYF
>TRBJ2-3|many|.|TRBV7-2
TGTGCCAGCAGCTTAGCGGGGAGAGGGTTGGGCACAGATACGCAGTATTTT
CASSLAGRGLGTDTQYF
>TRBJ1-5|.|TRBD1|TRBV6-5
TGTGCCAGCAGTCACAGGGGTGACTATCAGCCCCAGCATTTT
CASSHRGDYQPQHF
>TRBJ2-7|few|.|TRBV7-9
TGTGCCAGCACCCGATCCCCCTCTCATACCCGCAGCTCCTACGAGCAGTACTTC
CASTRSPSHTRSSYEQYF
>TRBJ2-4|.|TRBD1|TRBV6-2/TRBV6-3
TGTGCCAGCAGTTACCGACAGGGATACAGAAACATTCAGTACTTC
CASSYRQGYRNIQYF
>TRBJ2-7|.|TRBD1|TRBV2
TGTGCCAGCAGAGGGGACAGCTCCTACGAGCAGTACTTC
CASRGDSSYEQYF
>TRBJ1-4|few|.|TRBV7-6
TGTGCCAGCAGCTTAAGGACTGATAATGAAAAACTGTTTTTT
CASSLRTDNEKLFF
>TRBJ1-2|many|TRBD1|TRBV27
TGTGCCAGCCGTAAACCGGGACAGGGGAATGGCTACACCTTC
CASRKPGQGNGYTF
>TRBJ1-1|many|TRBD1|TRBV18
TGTGCCAGCTCACCTGGCAGGGGGTATGCTGAAGCTTTCTTT
CASSPGRGYAEAFF
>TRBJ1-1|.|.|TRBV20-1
TGCAGTGCTAGAGGTCCGGACACAGACACTGAAGCTTTCTTT
CSARGPDTDTEAFF
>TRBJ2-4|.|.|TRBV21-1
TGTGCCAGCAGCAAAGGATTTCTGGCCAAAAACATTCAGTACTTC
CASSKGFLAKNIQYF
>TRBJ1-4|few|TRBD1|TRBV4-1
TGCGCCAGCAGCCAAGATCGAGGGACAGGGATTGAAAAACTGTTTTTT
CASSQDRGTGIEKLFF
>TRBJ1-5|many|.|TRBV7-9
TGTGCCAGCAGCCTCCTTGGATTGGAGGGTCAGCCCCAGCATTTT
CASSLLGLEGQPQHF
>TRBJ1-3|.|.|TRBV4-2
TGTGCCAGCAGCCAAACCCGGTCAGTCTCTGGAAACACCATATATTTT
CASSQTRSVSGNTIYF
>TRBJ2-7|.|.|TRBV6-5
TGTGCCACAGCGGGTACAGGCGAGCAGTACTTC
CATAGTGEQYF
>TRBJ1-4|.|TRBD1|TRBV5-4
TGTGCCAGCAGCTCAAGGACAGGGTTAGATGAAAAACTGTTTTTT
CASSSRTGLDEKLFF
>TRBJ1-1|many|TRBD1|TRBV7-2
TGTGCCAGCAGCTTGACAGGGGTCCTAAACACTGAAGCTTTCTTT
CASSLTGVLNTEAFF
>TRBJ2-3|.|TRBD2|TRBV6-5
TGTGCCAGCAGTTCATCGGGATTGGCGGGGGGGGCAGATACGCAGTATTTT
CASSSSGLAGGADTQYF
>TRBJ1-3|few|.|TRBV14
TGTGCCAGCAGCCAGCCCACTTCCTTCTCTGGAAACACCATATATTTT
CASSQPTSFSGNTIYF
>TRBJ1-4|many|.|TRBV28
TGTGCCAGCAGTTCGACCCACCGACATGAAAAACTGTTTTTT
CASSSTHRHEKLFF
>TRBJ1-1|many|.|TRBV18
TGTGCCAGCTCACCACCTTCTCTGAACACTGAAGCTTTCTTT
CASSPPSLNTEAFF
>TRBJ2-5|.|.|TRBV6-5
TGTGCCATCCGGCCGCCCGGGGAGGAGACCCAGTACTTC
CAIRPPGEETQYF
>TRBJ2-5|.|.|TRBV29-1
TGCAGCGTGAGCGCTAGATGGGAGACCCAGTACTTC
CSVSARWETQYF
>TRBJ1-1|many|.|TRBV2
TGTGCCAGCAGTGCCGGGACGGGGGAAGCTTTCTTT
CASSAGTGEAFF
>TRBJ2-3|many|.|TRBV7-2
TGTGCCAGCAGTTCACAGGGCTTATGGAGGAATTTT
CASSSQGLWRNF
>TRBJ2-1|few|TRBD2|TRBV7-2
TGTGCCAGCACCCAGGCAGCTGGGGGAGGGTATGAGCAGTTCTTC
CASTQAAGGGYEQFF
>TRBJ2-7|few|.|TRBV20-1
TGCAGTGCTGGAGACAGCGGATCGTTGGGCGAGCAGTACTTC
CSAGDSGSLGEQYF
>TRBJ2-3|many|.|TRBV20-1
TGCAGTGCTAGCAGAATCACAGATACGCAGTATTTT
CSASRITDTQYF
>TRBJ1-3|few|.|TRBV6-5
TGTGCCAGCAGCTTTACGGGCCTCTCTGGAAACACCATATATTTT
CASSFTGLSGNTIYF
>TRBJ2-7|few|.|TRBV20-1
TGCAGTGCTAGAGATCGGGGGTTGAGCTACGAGCAGTACTTC
CSARDRGLSYEQYF
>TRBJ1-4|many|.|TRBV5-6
TGTGCCAGCAGCCTTGCGGGGGTCGGGGAAAAACTGTTTTTT
CASSLAGVGEKLFF
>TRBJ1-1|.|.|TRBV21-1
TGTGCCAGCAGCAAAGAACAGGGTGCCACTGAAGCTTTCTTT
CASSKEQGATEAFF
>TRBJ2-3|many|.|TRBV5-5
TGTGCCAGCAGCCTCGAGCTCGGGGCAGATACGCAGTATTTT
CASSLELGADTQYF
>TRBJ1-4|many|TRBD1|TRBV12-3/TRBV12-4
TGTGCCAGCAGTTTTTCAGGGGGCAGGGAAAAACTGTTTTTT
CASSFSGGREKLFF
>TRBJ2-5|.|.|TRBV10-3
TGTGCCATCAGTGAGTCCCAGGCGCCCGGAGGAGAGACCCAGTACTTC
CAISESQAPGGETQYF
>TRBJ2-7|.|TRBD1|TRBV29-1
TGCAGCGTCTCCGGGACAGGGGTTAACGAGCAGTACTTC
CSVSGTGVNEQYF
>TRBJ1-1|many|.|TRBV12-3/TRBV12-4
.
CASSLRAGAEAFF
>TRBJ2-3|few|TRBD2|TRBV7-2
TGTGCCAGCAGCTCCATAGCGGGCACTAGCACAGATACGCAGTATTTT
CASSSIAGTSTDTQYF
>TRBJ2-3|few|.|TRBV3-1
TGTGCCAGCAGCCTTCAGACCCGTGAAGATACGCAGTATTTT
CASSLQTREDTQYF
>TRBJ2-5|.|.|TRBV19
TGTGCCAGTAGTTCTCCGACTAGTCTCGTGGGGGAGACCCAGTACTTC
CASSSPTSLVGETQYF
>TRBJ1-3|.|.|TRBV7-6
TGTGCCAGCGGTTTGGCAGGGGGAAACACCATATATTTT
CASGLAGGNTIYF
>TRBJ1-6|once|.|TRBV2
TGTGCCAGCAGTGAGGGACGACCCCTCCACTTT
CASSEGRPLHF